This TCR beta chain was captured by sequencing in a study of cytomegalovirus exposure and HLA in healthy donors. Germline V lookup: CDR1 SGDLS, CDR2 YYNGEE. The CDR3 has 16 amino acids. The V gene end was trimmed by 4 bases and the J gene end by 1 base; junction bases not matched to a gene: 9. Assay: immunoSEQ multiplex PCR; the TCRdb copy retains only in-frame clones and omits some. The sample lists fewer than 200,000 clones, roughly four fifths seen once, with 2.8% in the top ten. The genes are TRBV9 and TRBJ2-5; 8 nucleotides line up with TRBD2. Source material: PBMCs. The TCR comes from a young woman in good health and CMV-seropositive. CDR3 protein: CASSLAASGPQETQYF. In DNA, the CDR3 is TGTGCCAGCAGCCTAGCGGCTAGCGGGCCCCAAGAGACCCAGTACTTC.